The present TCR beta chain was sequenced within a study of blood T cell repertoires in COVID-19. The wider study: Specimens from acute and convalescent COVID-19 originated in the United States, Italy and Spain. The cDNA or gDNA used as material had been derived from T cells, B-cell-depleted T cells, or PBMCs.

Trimming removed 2 bases from V and 6 bases from J; junction bases left unmatched: 5. Germline CDR1 and CDR2: SGHRS and YFSETQ. The CDR3 covers 14 residues. Original data processing: Nucleated cell counts were estimated from reference gene primer amplification. This table comes from immunoSEQ multiplex PCR, and its TCRdb copy is limited to in-frame clones, with some not included. D and trimming come from the DNA, and the V and J calls and clone size come from that table. The table includes about 130,000 clones, 85% to 90% detected once. A Seattle source enrolled patients during active infection and followed them longitudinally.

Sequenced: peripheral blood. The chain is built from TRBV5-1 and TRBJ1-2; 9 nucleotides match TRBD1. This TCR derives from a man in his sixties with COVID-19, enrolled during active disease. CDR3 protein: CASSLGQGSHGYTF. DNA of the CDR3: TGCGCCAGCAGCTTAGGACAGGGGAGTCATGGCTACACCTTC.